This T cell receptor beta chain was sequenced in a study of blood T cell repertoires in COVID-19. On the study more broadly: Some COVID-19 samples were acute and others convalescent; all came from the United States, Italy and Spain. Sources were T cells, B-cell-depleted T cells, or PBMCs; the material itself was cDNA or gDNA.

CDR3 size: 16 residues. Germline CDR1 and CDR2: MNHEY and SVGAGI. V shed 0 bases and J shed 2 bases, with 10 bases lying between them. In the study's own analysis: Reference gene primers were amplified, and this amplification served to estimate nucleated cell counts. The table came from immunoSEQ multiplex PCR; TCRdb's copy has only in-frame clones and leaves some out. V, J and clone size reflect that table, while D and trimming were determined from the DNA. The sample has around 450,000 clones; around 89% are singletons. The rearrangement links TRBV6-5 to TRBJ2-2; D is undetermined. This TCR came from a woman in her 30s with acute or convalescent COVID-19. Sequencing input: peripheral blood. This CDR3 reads CASSYSWSRNTGELFF. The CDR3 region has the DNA TGTGCCAGCAGTTACTCCTGGTCGCGCAACACCGGGGAGCTGTTTTTT.